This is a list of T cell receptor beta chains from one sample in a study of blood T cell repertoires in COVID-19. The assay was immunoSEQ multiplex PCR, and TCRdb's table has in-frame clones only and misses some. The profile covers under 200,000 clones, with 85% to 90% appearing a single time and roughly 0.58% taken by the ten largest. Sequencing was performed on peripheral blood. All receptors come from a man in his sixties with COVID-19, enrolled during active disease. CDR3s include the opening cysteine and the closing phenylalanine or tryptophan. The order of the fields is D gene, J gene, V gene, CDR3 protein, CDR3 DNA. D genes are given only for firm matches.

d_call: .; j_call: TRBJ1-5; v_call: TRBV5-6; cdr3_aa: CASSLGSTNSPQHF; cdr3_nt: TGTGCCAGCAGCTTGGGTAGTACTAATTCGCCCCAGCATTTT
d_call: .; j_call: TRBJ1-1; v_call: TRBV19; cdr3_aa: CASSIESATEAFF; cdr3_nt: TGTGCCAGTAGTATAGAGAGTGCTACTGAAGCTTTCTTT
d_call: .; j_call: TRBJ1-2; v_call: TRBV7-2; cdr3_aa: CASIIKGHLEGNGYTF; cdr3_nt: TGTGCCAGCATTATTAAGGGTCACTTGGAGGGGAATGGCTACACCTTC
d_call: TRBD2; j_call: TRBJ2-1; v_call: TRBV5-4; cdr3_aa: CASSQGLGWGNEQFF; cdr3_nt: TGTGCCAGCAGCCAGGGACTAGGGTGGGGCAATGAGCAGTTCTTC
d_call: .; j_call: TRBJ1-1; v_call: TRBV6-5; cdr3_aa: CASSYARNTEAFF; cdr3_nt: TGTGCCAGCAGTTACGCCAGGAACACTGAAGCTTTCTTT
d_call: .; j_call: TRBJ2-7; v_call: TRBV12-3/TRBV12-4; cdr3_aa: CASSPTRTYEQYF; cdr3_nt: TGTGCCAGCAGTCCTACGCGGACTTACGAGCAGTACTTC
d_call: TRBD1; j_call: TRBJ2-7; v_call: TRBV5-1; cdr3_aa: CASSSDRTYEQYF; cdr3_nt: TGCGCCAGCAGCTCGGACAGGACCTACGAGCAGTACTTC
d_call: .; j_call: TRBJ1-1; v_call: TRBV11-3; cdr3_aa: CASSVTANTEAFF; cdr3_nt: TGTGCCAGCAGCGTTACAGCGAACACTGAAGCTTTCTTT
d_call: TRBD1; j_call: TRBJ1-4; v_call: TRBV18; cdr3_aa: CASSPQGTGPNEKLFF; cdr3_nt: TGTGCCAGCTCACCCCAGGGGACAGGGCCTAATGAAAAACTGTTTTTT
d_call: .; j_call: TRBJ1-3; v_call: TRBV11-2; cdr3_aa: CASSLTRSGNTIYF; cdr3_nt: TGTGCCAGCAGCTTGACGAGGTCTGGAAACACCATATATTTT